Following are 10 T cell receptor beta chains from one sample sequenced in a study of T cell repertoires in cytomegalovirus infection. One entry per CDR3 protein, called by TCRdb with MiXCR from the reads. The profile shows 480,000 or so distinct CDR3 sequences, about 11% of them singletons. Sequencing was done on a sample of PBMCs. The source of these receptors is a human donor in good health (CMV status not recorded). Some clones in this sample may be carry-over from other donors' samples.

This clonotype was observed many times. This sequence joins TRBV5-1 and TRBJ2-7; maybe TRBD1 (6 bases). This CDR3 comprises 18 residues. Germline V gives CDR1 SGHRS, CDR2 YFSETQ. V lost 3 bases, J lost 2 bases, and 24 bases lay in between. CDR3 protein: CASSSDSTGSMAPYEQYF. The CDR3 region has the DNA TGCGCCAGCAGCTCGGACAGTACCGGATCCATGGCCCCCTACGAGCAGTACTTC.

V is TRBV18 and J is TRBJ2-5, with 7 bases aligning to TRBD1. This CDR3 comprises 13 residues. J gave up 1 base and V 8 bases, and 4 bases lay outside the gene matches. Looked up from germline, CDR1 is KGHSH and CDR2 is LQKENI. This CDR3 reads CASQGTVQETQYF. The CDR3 DNA is TGTGCCAGCCAAGGGACAGTCCAAGAGACCCAGTACTTC.

This clonotype has a handful of counts. The chain uses TRBV29-1 and TRBJ1-2; 7 bases are a match to TRBD1. The CDR3 extends over 14 amino acids. J lost 4 bases, V lost 3 bases, and 8 bases had no gene match. Germline CDR1 reads SQVTM; CDR2 reads ANQGSEA. The CDR3, as DNA: TGCAGCGTTGAGACGGGACAGACAAGCTATGGCTACACCTTC. Amino acids: CSVETGQTSYGYTF.

This clonotype was counted ten times or more. The chain employs TRBV11-2 and TRBJ2-1; 13 nucleotides match TRBD2. The V gene end was trimmed by 1 base and the J gene end by 5 bases; junction bases not matched to a gene: 2. Germline V gene lookup returns CDR1 SGHAT and CDR2 FQNNGV. CDR3 length: 16 amino acids. CDR3 DNA sequence: TGTGCCAGCAGCTTAGTAGGGACTAGCGGGGACAATGAGCAGTTCTTC. Protein: CASSLVGTSGDNEQFF.

This clonotype was seen at least ten times. CDR3 DNA: TGTGCCAGTAGTCGACAGGGCCTCGTTTCTGAGCAGTTCTTC. Translated, it gives CASSRQGLVSEQFF. The rearrangement uses TRBV19 and TRBJ2-1, with 7 positions matching TRBD1. Germline-derived CDR1 and CDR2 are LNHDA and SQIVND (reference sequence). There are 14 residues in the CDR3. J was trimmed by 9 bases and V by 5 bases; bases with no gene match: 10.

V usage is TRBV5-1 and J usage is TRBJ2-4, with 8 bases lining up with TRBD2. Germline CDR1 is SGHRS and CDR2 is YFSETQ. V lost 3 bases, J lost 2 bases, and 1 base stayed unmatched. This CDR3 is built from 14 residues. CDR3 protein: CASSSGGTKNIQYF. The CDR3 region has the DNA TGCGCCAGCAGCTCGGGGGGGACCAAAAACATTCAGTACTTC.

This clonotype was counted a few times. V usage is TRBV6-2 or TRBV6-3 and J usage is TRBJ2-1; D may be TRBD2 (5 bases). The V gene's germline CDR1 is MNHEY and CDR2 SVGEGT. Trimming removed 6 bases at V and 2 bases at J, with 11 bases between. The length of the CDR3 is 14 residues. CDR3 protein: CASRPTRAYNEQFF. CDR3 DNA sequence: TGTGCCAGCAGACCTACTAGGGCCTACAATGAGCAGTTCTTC.

The genes are TRBV20-1 and TRBJ1-5, with D perhaps TRBD1 (5 bases). V was cut by 1 base and J by 3 bases, with 13 bases left in between. The CDR3 runs 15 residues. Germline assignment: CDR1 DFQATT and CDR2 SNEGSKA (reference sequence). The CDR3 sequence: CSARAGTEINQPQHF. CDR3 nucleotide sequence: TGCAGTGCTAGAGCCGGGACCGAGATCAATCAGCCCCAGCATTTT.

In this sample, this clonotype turned up many times. The chain employs TRBV11-2 and TRBJ1-6; maybe TRBD1 (5 bases). V shed 2 bases and J shed 5 bases, with 10 bases lying between them. Germline lookup yields CDR1 SGHAT and CDR2 FQNNGV. CDR3 length equals 15 residues. In nucleotides, the CDR3 is TGTGCCAGCAGCTTACATGGACAAAATAATTCACCCCTCCACTTT. Its translation: CASSLHGQNNSPLHF.

This clonotype was observed a few times. The rearrangement uses TRBV28 and TRBJ2-5; D remains ambiguous. The CDR3 is 17 residues long. Trimming took off 1 base at V and 0 bases at J, with 15 bases between the two ends. The germline CDR1 and CDR2 sequences are MDHEN and SYDVKM. This CDR3 reads CASSLFGPRLYQETQYF. The CDR3 nucleotides read TGTGCCAGCAGTTTATTTGGGCCGCGGCTGTACCAAGAGACCCAGTACTTC. The variable domain in full, with the rest retrieved from reference TRBV28 and TRBJ2-5, is DVKVTQSSRYLVKRTGEKVFLECVQDMDHENMFWYRQDPGLGLRLIYFSYDVKMKEKGDIPEGYSVSREKKERFSLILESASTNQTSMYLCASSLFGPRLYQETQYFGPGTRLLVL.